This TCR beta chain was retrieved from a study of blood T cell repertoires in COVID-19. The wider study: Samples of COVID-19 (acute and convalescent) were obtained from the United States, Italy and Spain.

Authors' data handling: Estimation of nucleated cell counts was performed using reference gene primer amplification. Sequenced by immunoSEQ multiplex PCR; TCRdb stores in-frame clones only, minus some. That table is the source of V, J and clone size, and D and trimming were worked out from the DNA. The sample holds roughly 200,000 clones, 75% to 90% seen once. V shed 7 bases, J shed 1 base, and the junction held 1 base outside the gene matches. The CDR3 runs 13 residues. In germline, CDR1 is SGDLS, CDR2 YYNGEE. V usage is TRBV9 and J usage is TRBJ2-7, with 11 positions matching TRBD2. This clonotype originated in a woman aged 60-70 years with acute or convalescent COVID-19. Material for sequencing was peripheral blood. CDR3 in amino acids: CASGTSGSYEQYF. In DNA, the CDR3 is TGTGCCAGCGGGACTAGCGGATCCTACGAGCAGTACTTC.